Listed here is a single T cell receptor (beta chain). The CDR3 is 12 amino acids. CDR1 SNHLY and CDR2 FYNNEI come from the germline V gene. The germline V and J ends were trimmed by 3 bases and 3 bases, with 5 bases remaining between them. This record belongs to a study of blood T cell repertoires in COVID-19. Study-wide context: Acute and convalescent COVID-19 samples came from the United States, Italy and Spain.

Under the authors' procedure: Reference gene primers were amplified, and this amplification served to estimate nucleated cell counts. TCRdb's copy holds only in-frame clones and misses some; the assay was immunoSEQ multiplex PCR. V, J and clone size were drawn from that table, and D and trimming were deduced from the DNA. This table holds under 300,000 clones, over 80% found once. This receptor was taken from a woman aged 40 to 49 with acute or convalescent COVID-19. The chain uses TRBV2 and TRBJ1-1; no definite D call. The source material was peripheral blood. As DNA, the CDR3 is TGTGCCAGCAGTGACTCTGACACTGAAGCTTTCTTT. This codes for CASSDSDTEAFF.